These 26 T cell receptor beta chains share one sample of origin, sequenced in a study of vaccination and CD4 T cells after COVID-19. Antigens of these TCRs are unknown. Treatment defined: approximately 9-day PBMC culture with coronavirus spike peptide pools or control peptides (ViraFEST assay). It was before the COVID-19 pandemic (2011-2018) that the unexposed donor's CD4+ T cells were collected. Sequencing of cultured CD4+ T cell DNA used the Oncomine TCR Beta short-read assay. Each CDR3 protein gets one entry after TCRdb re-called the PCR reads with MiXCR. Altogether several thousand distinct CDR3 sequences are present, about 38% being singletons, with the ten largest covering around 35%. The source material was CD4+ T cells from blood, cultured in vitro. These receptors were obtained from a human donor in good health.

The rearrangement uses TRBV30 and TRBJ2-7, with unresolved D. Germline V lookup: CDR1 GTSNPN, CDR2 SVGIG (reference sequence). This CDR3 contains 11 residues. With 5 bases removed from V and 0 bases from J, the gap between germline ends came to 5 bases. This CDR3 reads CAWGDSYEQYF. Here the CDR3 DNA reads TGTGCCTGGGGGGACTCCTACGAGCAGTACTTC.

The chain is built from TRBV30 and TRBJ1-5; D remains unclear. CDR3 length: 15 amino acids. The V gene's germline CDR1 is GTSNPN and CDR2 SVGIG (reference sequence). The V end was cut by 4 bases, the J end by 0 bases, with 13 bases between. The CDR3 region is CAWNLNTGSNQPQHF. CDR3 sequence (DNA): TGTGCCTGGAACCTAAACACCGGTAGCAATCAGCCCCAGCATTTT.

The rearrangement uses TRBV7-3 and TRBJ2-3, with D perhaps given as TRBD1 or TRBD2 (6 bases each). Trimming took off 1 base at V and 0 bases at J, with 11 bases between the two ends. The CDR3 runs to 16 residues. Germline V gene data show CDR1 as SGHTA and CDR2 as FQGTGA. CDR3 loop: CASSLKGGTSTDTQYF. The CDR3 DNA reads TGTGCCAGCAGCTTAAAGGGGGGAACTAGCACAGATACGCAGTATTTT.

This clonotype has a handful of counts. The J gene is TRBJ1-3, the V gene TRBV20-1; possible D gene TRBD1, 6 bases. Deletions cut 3 bases from V and 9 bases from J, with 12 bases between. This CDR3 contains 12 residues. Germline CDR1 reads DFQATT; CDR2 reads SNEGSKA (reference sequence). CDR3 residues: CSARSGEATIYF. CDR3 bases: TGCAGTGCTAGGTCAGGGGAGGCCACCATATATTTT.

Sample share makes this clonotype large. The J gene is TRBJ1-5, the V gene TRBV7-3, with D unresolved. Germline V lookup: CDR1 SGHTA, CDR2 FQGTGA. Between the trimmed V and J ends, which lost 3 bases and 4 bases, there was a span of 7 bases. The CDR3 length is 13 residues. The CDR3 bases are TGTGCCAGCAGCTTTGGGAGAAATCAGCCCCAGCATTTT. This gives the protein CASSFGRNQPQHF.

This clonotype was recorded a few times. The chain has TRBV18 and TRBJ1-5, with TRBD1 identical over 7 bases. V dropped 4 bases and J dropped 2; count of bases not matched to a gene: 2. CDR3 length: 14 residues. CDR1 is KGHSH, CDR2 LQKENI, per germline. The CDR3 sequence: CASSQGAGNQPQHF. The CDR3 nucleotides read TGTGCCAGCTCACAGGGGGCTGGCAATCAGCCCCAGCATTTT.

This chain joins TRBV5-1 and TRBJ2-5, with D perhaps assigned TRBD1 or TRBD2 (6 bases each). The V end lost 1 base, the J end lost 5 bases, and 15 bases lay between the germline ends. Germline CDR1 is SGHRS and CDR2 is YFSETQ. There are 15 residues in the CDR3. The CDR3 coding sequence is TGCGCCAGCAGCTTGCGGGGGCCCCTCGGGGAGACCCAGTACTTC. Translated: CASSLRGPLGETQYF. Combining the CDR3 with reference TRBV5-1 and TRBJ2-5 gives the whole variable domain KAGVTQTPRYLIKTRGQQVTLSCSPISGHRSVSWYQQTPGQGLQFLFEYFSETQRNKGNFPGRFSGRQFSNSRSEMNVSTLELGDSALYLCASSLRGPLGETQYFGPGTRLLVL.

CDR3 DNA: TGTGCCTGGAGTGTAATCTGGACAGAGACAGATTCACCCCTCCACTTT. Encoded protein: CAWSVIWTETDSPLHF. The rearrangement uses TRBV30 and TRBJ1-6; D might be TRBD1 (6 bases). The CDR3 spans 16 residues. CDR1 is GTSNPN and CDR2 is SVGIG in the germline V gene (reference sequence). The V and J ends lost 0 bases and 8 bases respectively, with 17 bases between them.

The chain joins TRBV5-6 to TRBJ2-2; D gene uncertain. Between the trimmed V and J ends, which lost 1 base and 3 bases, there was a span of 4 bases. The CDR3 has 13 amino acids. The V gene's germline CDR1 is SGHDT and CDR2 YYEEEE. The CDR3 sequence: CASSLLDTGELFF. The DNA for the CDR3 is TGTGCCAGCAGCTTGTTGGACACCGGGGAGCTGTTTTTT.

This clonotype was seen a handful of times. V usage is TRBV20-1 and J usage is TRBJ2-7, with 8 nucleotides matching TRBD2. Germline loops: CDR1 DFQATT, CDR2 SNEGSKA (reference sequence). This CDR3 comprises 13 residues. V gave up 2 bases and J gave up 4 bases; unmatched junction bases: 4. Here the CDR3 DNA reads TGCAGTGCTAGACCGGGACTAGAATACGAGCAGTACTTC. Amino acid sequence: CSARPGLEYEQYF.

This chain joins TRBV6-1 and TRBJ2-3; perhaps TRBD2 as D (5 bases). Between the trimmed V and J ends, which lost 6 bases and 10 bases, there was a span of 11 bases. The CDR3 has 11 residues. Germline V gives CDR1 MNHNS, CDR2 SASEGT. This CDR3 reads CASSGDWAQYF. The DNA of the CDR3 is TGTGCCAGCAGCGGGGATTGGGCGCAGTATTTT.

This clonotype counts as hyperexpanded (1% or more). The V call is TRBV6-1, the J call TRBJ1-5; the D is unclear. The germline V gene has CDR1 MNHNS and CDR2 SASEGT. V was shortened by 6 bases and J by 11 bases, with 23 bases between the two germline ends. This CDR3 is built from 15 residues. The chain's CDR3 is CASSADLWVSKAQHF. CDR3 coding DNA: TGTGCCAGCAGCGCCGACTTGTGGGTCTCTAAAGCCCAGCATTTT.

Sample share makes this clonotype medium-sized. The chain carries TRBV20-1 and TRBJ2-2; D gene unclear. The V and J ends lost 4 bases and 6 bases respectively, with 18 bases between them. CDR3 length: 15 residues. Germline lookup yields CDR1 DFQATT and CDR2 SNEGSKA (reference sequence). The CDR3 sequence is CSAKPKAGGAGELFF. The CDR3 DNA is TGCAGTGCTAAGCCAAAGGCAGGTGGTGCCGGGGAGCTGTTTTTT.

The chain combines TRBV3-1 with TRBJ2-7, with a weak D call TRBD1 (5 bases). CDR1 LGHDT and CDR2 YNNKEL come from the germline V gene (reference sequence). The CDR3 spans 13 residues. Trimming cost V 4 bases and J 3 bases, with 10 bases left between them. CDR3 protein: CASSLSDSYEQYF. For the CDR3, the DNA is TGTGCCAGCAGCCTGTCCGACAGCTACGAGCAGTACTTC.

This sequence joins TRBV20-1 and TRBJ1-1, with D maybe TRBD1 (5 bases). This CDR3 region has 12 residues. The germline gives CDR1 DFQATT, CDR2 SNEGSKA (reference sequence). Trimming stripped 0 bases from V and 7 bases from J, with 9 bases between. This chain's CDR3 is CSARDQTDEAFF. For the CDR3, the DNA is TGCAGTGCTAGAGATCAGACAGATGAAGCTTTCTTT.

The table lists this clonotype with a few counts. This chain uses TRBV21-1 with TRBJ1-5; the table's TRBD1 call for D was not verified on the DNA. TRBV21-1 is flagged as a pseudogene. The CDR3 loop spans 18 amino acids. CDR3 sequence reads: CASSKAPRGRGTRQPQHF. The CDR3 DNA is TGTGCCAGCAGCAAAGCCCCCCGGGGCAGGGGGACGCGGCAGCCCCAGCATTTT.

This clonotype was recorded once. This sequence joins TRBV3-1 and TRBJ2-7, with TRBD1 matching over 7 bases. The germline CDR1 and CDR2 sequences are LGHDT and YNNKEL (reference sequence). CDR3 size: 14 residues. V lost 4 bases, J lost 4 bases, and 7 bases stayed unmatched. DNA of the CDR3: TGTGCCAGCAGCCCCGGGACAGAATCGTACGAGCAGTACTTC. It specifies CASSPGTESYEQYF.

By sample fraction, this clonotype is medium-sized. This chain links TRBV6-1 with TRBJ1-2; TRBD1 matches 10 bases. CDR1 is MNHNS, CDR2 SASEGT, per germline. The CDR3 contains 13 residues. Trimming took 8 bases from V and 8 from J; bases not matched to a gene: 8. Written as DNA, the CDR3 is TGTGCCAGCCTCCCGGGACAGGGGCGAGGCTACACCTTC. Translation: CASLPGQGRGYTF.

A few counts support this clonotype. This chain connects TRBV9 to TRBJ1-1; D is possibly TRBD1 (6 bases). The length of the CDR3 is 14 residues. Trimming stripped 4 bases from V and 5 bases from J, with 15 bases between. Germline loops: CDR1 SGDLS, CDR2 YYNGEE. The DNA for the CDR3 is TGTGCCAGCAGCTGGGGACACCCGGATACTGAAGCTTTCTTT. Encoded protein: CASSWGHPDTEAFF.

The chain recombines TRBV5-1 with TRBJ1-6; TRBD1 agrees at 9 bases. From germline, CDR1 is SGHRS and CDR2 YFSETQ. The CDR3 sequence is 15 residues long. V shed 5 bases, J shed 9 bases, and the junction held 9 bases outside the gene matches. CDR3 amino acids: CASSLGGQGGSPLHF. In nucleotides, the CDR3 is TGCGCCAGCAGTCTAGGGGGACAGGGAGGTTCACCCCTCCACTTT.

V and J are TRBV12-3 or TRBV12-4 and TRBJ2-7, with D maybe TRBD2 (5 bases). The CDR3 has 12 residues. Trimming shortened V by 6 bases and J by 6 bases, and 12 bases separated the two germline ends. The CDR3 loop is CASRRTEGEQYF. DNA of the CDR3: TGTGCCAGCAGGAGGACTGAGGGCGAGCAGTACTTC.

The rearrangement uses TRBV20-1 and TRBJ1-2; 7 nucleotides agree with TRBD1. J lost 5 bases, V lost 6 bases, and 12 bases had no gene match. The CDR3 is 14 amino acids. CDR1 and CDR2 (germline): DFQATT, SNEGSKA (reference sequence). The CDR3 spells CSARKDRSPYGYTF. CDR3 sequence (DNA): TGCAGTGCCAGAAAGGACAGGTCCCCTTATGGCTACACCTTC.

The chain couples TRBV25-1 to TRBJ2-5; D might be TRBD1 (6 bases). Germline lookup yields CDR1 MGHDK and CDR2 SYGVNS. The CDR3 consists of 14 residues. Trimming pared 4 bases from V and 0 bases from J, leaving 9 bases between. CDR3 in amino acids: CASSAGTHQETQYF. CDR3 DNA: TGTGCCAGCAGTGCGGGGACACACCAAGAGACCCAGTACTTC.

This clonotype was detected a few times. This chain connects TRBV7-9 to TRBJ1-1, with TRBD1 as a possible D gene (6 bases). This CDR3 region has 13 residues. The germline V gene has CDR1 SEHNR and CDR2 FQNEAQ (reference sequence). V dropped 6 bases and J dropped 1 base, with 9 bases sitting between them. CDR3 nucleotides: TGTGCCAGCAGTAGGGGGTCGAACACTGAAGCTTTCTTT. This sequence encodes CASSRGSNTEAFF.

This clonotype was seen more than once but under ten times. The V and J genes are TRBV7-6 and TRBJ1-1; D is ambiguous. The CDR3 sequence is 13 residues long. V was trimmed by 0 bases and J by 6 bases, leaving 8 bases between them. Germline CDR1 reads SGHVS; CDR2 reads FNYEAQ. CDR3 loop: CASSLAEESEAFF. In nucleotides, the CDR3 is TGTGCCAGCAGCTTAGCTGAGGAATCTGAAGCTTTCTTT.

In this sample, this clonotype turned up a few times. The chain is built from TRBV27 and TRBJ2-5; D assignment may be TRBD1 or TRBD2 (5 bases each). Germline values: CDR1 MNHEY, CDR2 SMNVEV (reference sequence). Trimming removed 7 bases at V and 3 bases at J, with 15 bases between. This CDR3 spans 14 amino acids. The DNA for the CDR3 is TGTGCCAGCAAGGTCGGGGCTAACGAAGAGACCCAGTACTTC. Protein: CASKVGANEETQYF.